What follows are 2 T cell receptor beta chains derived from one specimen sequenced in a study of blood T cell repertoires in COVID-19. Sequenced by immunoSEQ multiplex PCR; TCRdb stores in-frame clones only, minus some. The sample carries tens of thousands of clones, over 75% recorded once. Sequencing used peripheral blood. These receptors originate from a man older than 75 with acute or convalescent COVID-19.

Only one count was recorded for this clone. The chain is built from TRBV19 and TRBJ2-7; D ambiguous. The germline V and J ends were trimmed by 5 bases and 9 bases, with 20 bases remaining between them. There are 14 residues in the CDR3. Germline V CDR1 and CDR2: LNHDA, SQIVND (reference sequence). CDR3 amino acids: CASSPSGLTPGQYF. In DNA, the CDR3 is TGTGCCAGTAGTCCCTCGGGTCTCACCCCGGGGCAGTACTTC.

J is TRBJ2-3 and V is TRBV27; TRBD2 matches at 10 bases. This CDR3 contains 14 residues. V lost 6 bases, J lost 1 base, and 1 base stayed unmatched. Germline V lookup: CDR1 MNHEY, CDR2 SMNVEV (reference sequence). CDR3 residues: CASRGTSGTDTQYF. In nucleotides, the CDR3 is TGTGCCAGCAGGGGGACTAGCGGCACAGATACGCAGTATTTT.